Sequencing of this T cell receptor (beta chain) was carried out in a study of T cell responses to AZD1222 COVID-19 vaccine. Findings of the study overall: Per reports, nearly half of all spike-specific TCRs target regions that are unmutated in variants. The donor group comprised mostly white British people and more females; the analysis possibly underestimated clonal diversity. The study found vaccine-associated CD4 TCRs spanning spike, dominant at 160-218 and 743-854.

Worth noting for this clone: Its specificity is unknown.

The repertoire was sequenced with immunoSEQ multiplex PCR; TCRdb's copy has only in-frame clones and lacks some. Among some 120,000 clones, roughly 92% were seen once, and the ten largest hold roughly 0.87%. CDR1 is MNHEY and CDR2 is SVGAGI in the germline V gene. This CDR3 has 14 amino acids. V was pared by 4 bases and J by 6 bases, with 10 bases between. This TCR was sampled from an adult in good health. The material was peripheral blood, obtained on day 0 of AZD1222 vaccination. V and J are TRBV6-5 and TRBJ1-6, with a tentative D call TRBD1 (6 bases). CDR3 coding DNA: TGTGCCAGCAGTTCTGGACAGCTTAATTCACCCCTCCACTTT. Translation: CASSSGQLNSPLHF.